A single sample is the source of the 10 T cell receptor beta chains below, sequenced in a study of T cells in localized non-small cell lung cancer. Libraries were prepared by immunoSEQ multiplex PCR; TCRdb keeps only in-frame clonotypes and omits some of them. The sample yields hundreds of clones, more than 20% seen once. Sequenced material: normal lung tissue next to the tumor, taken before any cancer treatment. These receptors were taken from a male donor at least 60 years old with stage III lung adenocarcinoma.

By sample fraction, this clone is medium-sized. The chain carries TRBV10-3 and TRBJ2-5; D gene uncertain. The CDR3 length is 14 residues. V was shortened by 0 bases and J by 2 bases, with 7 bases between the two germline ends. Looked up from germline, CDR1 is ENHRY and CDR2 is SYGVKD. CDR3 DNA sequence: TGTGCCATCAGTGAGTCCACAGATCAAGAGACCCAGTACTTC. Amino acids: CAISESTDQETQYF.

Sample share makes this clone large (0.1 to 1%). Other DNA sequences from this sample encode an identical CDR3 as well. The gene calls are TRBV6-8 and TRBJ1-1, with D tentatively TRBD1 (5 bases). Between the trimmed V and J ends, which lost 0 bases and 3 bases, there was a span of 11 bases. Germline V lookup: CDR1 MNHGY, CDR2 SAAAGT. The CDR3 consists of 15 residues. The DNA for the CDR3 is TGTGCCAGCAGTTACTCGCCCGGGGGGGACACTGAAGCTTTCTTT. Amino acid sequence: CASSYSPGGDTEAFF.

The rearrangement uses TRBV19 and TRBJ2-7; TRBD2 matches at 7 bases. CDR3 length equals 15 residues. Trimming at V came to 7 bases and at J to 2 bases, leaving 11 bases not matched to a gene. Per the germline V gene, CDR1 is LNHDA and CDR2 is SQIVND (reference sequence). This CDR3 is CASNHKRDGTYEQYF. The DNA of the CDR3 is TGTGCCAGTAACCATAAGCGGGATGGGACCTACGAGCAGTACTTC.

This chain uses TRBV19 with TRBJ1-4; 9 positions agree with TRBD1. The CDR3 has 14 amino acids. The junction had 8 bases not matched to a gene; V was cut back by 7 bases and J by 8 bases. CDR1 is LNHDA and CDR2 is SQIVND in the germline V gene (reference sequence). In DNA, the CDR3 is TGTGCCAGTACGCCGGGACAGGGATACGAAAAACTGTTTTTT. This encodes CASTPGQGYEKLFF.

The V call is TRBV11-3, the J call TRBJ1-1; 7 nucleotides line up with TRBD1. The V and J ends lost 8 bases and 5 bases, in that order; junction bases with no gene match: 14. The CDR3 extends over 15 amino acids. CDR1 is SGHNT, CDR2 YENEEA, per germline. CDR3 nucleotide sequence: TGTGCCAGCGTCGAATCGGGACAGCTGGGGACTGAAGCTTTCTTT. Its protein product is CASVESGQLGTEAFF.

This clone has only a few counts. The chain links TRBV9 to TRBJ2-3; perhaps D is TRBD1 or TRBD2 (5 bases each). The CDR3 contains 15 residues. Per the germline V gene, CDR1 is SGDLS and CDR2 is YYNGEE. V gave up 2 bases and J gave up 4 bases, with 14 bases separating them. This chain's CDR3 is CASSVSGRGADTQYF. The CDR3 DNA follows: TGTGCCAGCAGCGTCTCGGGAAGGGGCGCAGATACGCAGTATTTT.

This clone has a handful of counts. The chain has TRBV11-3 and TRBJ2-7; TRBD2 agrees at 14 bases. CDR1 and CDR2 (germline): SGHNT, YENEEA. The CDR3 consists of 15 residues. With V trimmed by 5 bases and J by 5 bases, 5 bases remained unmatched. The CDR3 region is CASSLGLAGADEQYF. In DNA, the CDR3 is TGTGCCAGCAGCCTGGGACTAGCGGGAGCCGACGAGCAGTACTTC.

V usage is TRBV9 and J usage is TRBJ1-1; no reliable D call. Trimming left V 0 bases short and J 2 bases short, with 11 bases between. The germline CDR1 and CDR2 sequences are SGDLS and YYNGEE. The CDR3 is 15 amino acids. As DNA, the CDR3 is TGTGCCAGCAGCGTAGACGGTGGAGCTAACACTGAAGCTTTCTTT. It codes for CASSVDGGANTEAFF.

This chain uses TRBV11-3 with TRBJ2-2, with TRBD1 identical over 7 bases. CDR1 is SGHNT, CDR2 YENEEA, per germline. V shed 6 bases and J 5 bases; nucleotides not matched to a gene: 9. CDR3 length: 15 residues. Here the CDR3 reads CASRPTGSWTGELFF. Here the CDR3 DNA reads TGTGCCAGCAGGCCGACAGGGTCTTGGACCGGGGAGCTGTTTTTT.

For this clone: One end of the junction does not line up with germline, which may come from a read error. V and J are TRBV6-8 and TRBJ2-7; TRBD2 agrees at 13 bases. Per germline, CDR1 MNHGY and CDR2 SAAAGT. The CDR3 is 15 amino acids. The CDR3 here is CAISGGLAGTYEQYF. The CDR3 DNA is TGTGCCATCAGTGGGGGACTAGCGGGGACCTACGAGCAGTACTTC.